A single sample is the source of the 13 T cell receptor beta chains below, sequenced in a study of neurological immune-mediated disorders (dated by TCRdb to between 2019 and 2020). The library was generated by 5' RACE. Sequenced on an Illumina HiSeq 2500. TCRdb reprocessed the public reads (quality trimming at Q25 with fastp, clone calling with MiXCR) and kept in-frame beta chains. Entries are consolidated by CDR3 protein sequence, retaining the most common genes and DNA. This sample comprises roughly 65,000 distinct CDR3 sequences, roughly 4.9% of them detected only once. Approximately 5.1% of the sample rests with the top ten. Sequenced sample: PBMCs. These receptor sequences come from a human donor with multiple sclerosis. The donor label of this sample is uncertain.

This clonotype was detected ten times or more. J is TRBJ2-2 and V is TRBV5-1, with D maybe TRBD1 (6 bases). With 1 base removed from V and 0 bases from J, the gap between germline ends came to 10 bases. In germline, CDR1 is SGHRS, CDR2 YFSETQ. The CDR3 is 16 residues long. CDR3: CASSLLGQPNTGELFF. CDR3 nucleotides: TGCGCCAGCAGCTTGTTAGGACAGCCGAACACCGGGGAGCTGTTTTTT. The full variable domain, with the rest looked up from reference TRBV5-1 and TRBJ2-2, is KAGVTQTPRYLIKTRGQQVTLSCSPISGHRSVSWYQQTPGQGLQFLFEYFSETQRNKGNFPGRFSGRQFSNSRSEMNVSTLELGDSALYLCASSLLGQPNTGELFFGEGSRLTVL.

This clonotype was seen repeatedly, ten times or more. The chain uses TRBV10-3 and TRBJ1-1; perhaps TRBD1 as D (5 bases). The V gene's germline CDR1 is ENHRY and CDR2 SYGVKD. Between the trimmed V and J ends, which lost 7 bases and 5 bases, there was a span of 11 bases. The CDR3 totals 12 residues. CDR3 region: CAINGDGTEAFF. CDR3 bases: TGTGCCATCAATGGGGACGGGACTGAAGCTTTCTTT.

This clonotype came up many times. One junction end does not reproduce the germline sequence, and a read error may be involved. The J gene is TRBJ2-3, the V gene TRBV14, with TRBD1 as a possible D gene (6 bases). The CDR3 has 15 residues. The germline gives CDR1 SGHDN, CDR2 FVKESK. The CDR3: CASSKDRFSTDTQYF. CDR3 DNA: TGTGCCAGCAGCAAAGACAGGTTTAGCACAGATACGCAGTATTTT.

This clonotype was observed many times. V and J are TRBV5-1 and TRBJ2-7, with D perhaps being TRBD1 or TRBD2 (6 bases each). The germline V and J ends were trimmed by 4 bases and 2 bases, with 16 bases remaining between them. The CDR3 loop spans 15 amino acids. CDR1 and CDR2 from the germline V gene are SGHRS and YFSETQ. CDR3 loop: CASSNPGASAYEQYF. DNA of the CDR3: TGCGCCAGCAGCAACCCGGGGGCGTCCGCCTACGAGCAGTACTTC.

This clonotype was detected ten times or more. The V gene is TRBV20-1, the J gene TRBJ2-1; TRBD1 aligns across 7 bases. The length of the CDR3 is 15 residues. Germline V gene data show CDR1 as DFQATT and CDR2 as SNEGSKA (reference sequence). The V gene end was trimmed by 7 bases and the J gene end by 9 bases; junction bases not matched to a gene: 18. In DNA form, the CDR3 reads TGCAGTGGGGTACCAAGCCTCAGGGGGATTGCTGAGCAGTTCTTC. This encodes CSGVPSLRGIAEQFF.

This clonotype was observed many times. This chain links TRBV5-1 with TRBJ2-1; D assignment may be TRBD1 or TRBD2 (7 bases each). From germline, CDR1 is SGHRS and CDR2 YFSETQ. Trimming removed 7 bases at V and 4 bases at J, with 18 bases between. This CDR3 contains 15 residues. The CDR3 region is CASEGGGAGYNEQFF. The CDR3 DNA follows: TGCGCCAGCGAAGGGGGCGGAGCGGGGTACAATGAGCAGTTCTTC.

In this sample, this clonotype turned up many times. One end of the junction is discordant with germline, which a read error may explain. The CDR3 nucleotides read TGTGCCAGCAGCGAAGATCAAACTGGAAACACCATATATTTT. It specifies CASSEDQTGNTIYF. The V and J genes are TRBV2 and TRBJ1-3, with unresolved D. This CDR3 has 14 amino acids. Germline-derived CDR1 and CDR2 are SNHLY and FYNNEI.

The sample holds many counts of this clonotype. This chain links TRBV6-6 with TRBJ1-4, with unresolved D. There are 13 residues in the CDR3. Germline CDR1 and CDR2: MNHNY and SVGAGI (reference sequence). The V end was cut by 7 bases, the J end by 0 bases, with 6 bases between. DNA for the CDR3: TGTGCCAGCAAGTTTGCAACTAATGAAAAACTGTTTTTT. Amino acid sequence: CASKFATNEKLFF.

The J gene is TRBJ2-3, the V gene TRBV5-1, with D maybe TRBD2 (5 bases). The V end was cut by 0 bases, the J end by 1 base, with 12 bases between. Germline V gene sequence: CDR1 SGHRS, CDR2 YFSETQ. The CDR3 has 16 residues. The CDR3, as DNA: TGCGCCAGCAGCTTGGGAGGGATGATTGGCACAGATACGCAGTATTTT. Its translation: CASSLGGMIGTDTQYF. The full variable domain, rest sourced from reference TRBV5-1 and TRBJ2-3, is KAGVTQTPRYLIKTRGQQVTLSCSPISGHRSVSWYQQTPGQGLQFLFEYFSETQRNKGNFPGRFSGRQFSNSRSEMNVSTLELGDSALYLCASSLGGMIGTDTQYFGPGTRLTVL.

This clonotype was observed many times. The genes are TRBV5-1 and TRBJ2-7, with TRBD1 matching 8 bases. Germline CDR1 and CDR2: SGHRS and YFSETQ. Trimming removed 4 bases from V and 3 bases from J; junction bases left unmatched: 3. CDR3 size: 13 residues. CDR3: CASSTGQGYEQYF. CDR3 sequence (DNA): TGCGCCAGCAGCACTGGACAGGGCTACGAGCAGTACTTC.

This clonotype was recorded at least ten times. This chain joins TRBV20-1 and TRBJ2-5, with 7 bases lining up with TRBD2. Trimming took 2 bases from V and 7 from J; bases not matched to a gene: 10. CDR3 length: 14 amino acids. Germline values: CDR1 DFQATT, CDR2 SNEGSKA (reference sequence). The CDR3 loop reads CSARWLADTRTQYF. In DNA, the CDR3 is TGCAGTGCTAGATGGCTAGCGGACACAAGGACCCAGTACTTC.

This clonotype was found many times. The V and J genes are TRBV29-1 and TRBJ2-3; perhaps TRBD2 as D (6 bases). The V gene's germline CDR1 is SQVTM and CDR2 ANQGSEA. CDR3 length equals 14 residues. The ends were cut back, 1 base at V and 6 bases at J, with 14 bases in the middle. The DNA for the CDR3 is TGCAGCGTTGAAGTTATACGGGGGATGGATACGCAGTATTTT. It is translated as CSVEVIRGMDTQYF.

This clonotype has at least ten counts. The rearrangement links TRBV5-1 to TRBJ1-6; D gene ambiguous. The CDR3 runs to 13 residues. V lost 3 bases and J lost 14, with 15 bases in between. CDR1 is SGHRS and CDR2 is YFSETQ in the germline V gene. In nucleotides, the CDR3 is TGCGCCAGCAGCTCTCCCGGAGATTCCACCCTCCACTTT. It yields the protein CASSSPGDSTLHF.